Below, 26 T cell receptor beta chains from the same sample are listed, as sequenced in a study of T cell responses to AZD1222 COVID-19 vaccine. The data were produced by immunoSEQ multiplex PCR, yet TCRdb's version contains in-frame clones alone and is incomplete. The sample consists of about 140,000 clones, less than 95% of them appearing once. The sequences come from peripheral blood, collected 28 days after the second dose of the MenACWY control vaccine. The source is an adult who received the MenACWY meningococcal vaccine as a control.

This clone came up a few times. The chain carries TRBV5-6 and TRBJ2-7, with D possibly called TRBD1 or TRBD2 (6 bases each). The CDR3 contains 13 residues. Germline V gene data show CDR1 as SGHDT and CDR2 as YYEEEE. The V gene lost 7 bases and the J gene lost 6 bases, with 17 bases spanning the gap. The CDR3 is CASVRGQTGEQYF. In nucleotides, the CDR3 is TGTGCCAGCGTCCGGGGGCAGACGGGCGAGCAGTACTTC.

The genes are TRBV7-8 and TRBJ2-7, with TRBD1 matching 10 bases. This CDR3 has 15 residues. V shed 6 bases and J 2 bases; nucleotides not matched to a gene: 7. Looked up from germline, CDR1 is SGHVS and CDR2 is FQNEAQ. The CDR3 loop is CASRTKTGGTYEQYF. For the CDR3, the DNA is TGTGCCAGCAGGACCAAGACAGGGGGCACCTACGAGCAGTACTTC.

The sample holds a few counts of this clone. The chain carries TRBV13 and TRBJ1-6; no reliable D call. The CDR3 has 14 amino acids. V was shortened by 7 bases and J by 0 bases, with 7 bases between the two germline ends. CDR1 PRHDT and CDR2 FYEKMQ come from the germline V gene (reference sequence). CDR3 in amino acids: CASTTVSYNSPLHF. In nucleotides, the CDR3 is TGTGCCAGCACCACGGTCTCCTATAATTCACCCCTCCACTTT.

The chain couples TRBV6-2 or TRBV6-3 to TRBJ2-7; TRBD2 matches 8 bases. Losses at the gene ends were 4 bases for V and 2 bases for J; bases not matched to a gene: 7. This CDR3 contains 15 residues. Per germline, CDR1 MNHEY and CDR2 SVGEGT. DNA of the CDR3: TGTGCCAGCAGTTTATCGGGGGGGGCGGCCTACGAGCAGTACTTC. It is translated as CASSLSGGAAYEQYF.

V and J are TRBV24-1 and TRBJ2-7; D uncertain. Trimming removed 2 bases from V and 6 bases from J, with 19 bases in between. The CDR3 runs 16 residues. CDR1 and CDR2 (germline): KGHDR, SFDVKD. CDR3 nucleotide sequence: TGTGCCACCAGTGATTCCGGGTCAAATCTTCCAGCCGAGCAGTACTTC. Translated: CATSDSGSNLPAEQYF.

The genes are TRBV6-2 or TRBV6-3 and TRBJ1-5; D unresolved. V was trimmed by 4 bases and J by 6 bases, leaving 7 bases between them. CDR1 is MNHEY, CDR2 SVGEGT, per germline. This CDR3 contains 12 residues. CDR3 region: CASSLGGQPQHF. The CDR3 coding sequence is TGTGCCAGCAGTTTAGGCGGTCAGCCCCAGCATTTT.

The V gene is TRBV14, the J gene TRBJ2-2; D possibly corresponds to TRBD2 (6 bases). The CDR3 covers 16 residues. Germline V gene data show CDR1 as SGHDN and CDR2 as FVKESK. The V and J ends lost 0 bases and 7 bases respectively, with 15 bases between them. The CDR3, as DNA: TGTGCCAGCAGCCAAGATCCGAGACTAGGTATCGGGGAGCTGTTTTTT. This sequence encodes CASSQDPRLGIGELFF.

This chain joins TRBV12-5 and TRBJ1-2; possibly TRBD1 for D (5 bases). This CDR3 spans 16 amino acids. Per the germline V gene, CDR1 is LGHNT and CDR2 is FRNRAP. V shed 0 bases and J shed 3 bases, with 14 bases lying between them. CDR3 sequence reads: CASGLVPGEGHYGYTF. The CDR3 DNA follows: TGTGCTAGTGGTTTGGTACCGGGGGAGGGCCACTATGGCTACACCTTC.

As concerns this clone: This CDR3 is also generated by other DNA sequences in the sample. The chain recombines TRBV3-1 (or the pseudogene TRBV3-2) with TRBJ2-5; unclear D gene. Germline V gene sequence: CDR1 LGHDT, CDR2 YNNKEL (reference sequence). The V end was cut by 4 bases, the J end by 2 bases, with 2 bases between. The CDR3 covers 11 residues. The CDR3 DNA reads as TGTGCCAGCAGCCTACAAGAGACCCAGTACTTC. The encoded protein is CASSLQETQYF.

This clone occurred a few times. V and J are TRBV6-5 and TRBJ2-4; D is possibly TRBD1 (6 bases). Trimming pared 8 bases from V and 0 bases from J, leaving 11 bases between. In germline, CDR1 is MNHEY, CDR2 SVGAGI. The CDR3 spans 14 residues. The CDR3 reads CASRDILAKNIQYF. The CDR3 DNA reads TGTGCCAGCCGGGACATTCTAGCCAAAAACATTCAGTACTTC.

V usage is TRBV6-5 and J usage is TRBJ2-7, with 8 bases lining up with TRBD2. This CDR3 is built from 12 residues. With V trimmed by 6 bases and J by 9 bases, 7 bases remained unmatched. Germline-derived CDR1 and CDR2 are MNHEY and SVGAGI. Here the CDR3 reads CASSPIGRGQYF. The CDR3 nucleotides are TGTGCCAGCAGCCCGATCGGGAGGGGGCAGTACTTC.

This rearrangement joins TRBV11-3 to TRBJ2-2, with TRBD2 matching 15 bases. Germline CDR1 reads SGHNT; CDR2 reads YENEEA. The CDR3 runs 17 residues. The V segment lost 4 bases and the J segment 7 bases; nucleotides outside the gene matches: 7. Written as DNA, the CDR3 is TGTGCCAGCAGCTCAGGACTAGCGGGAGGGCTCGGCGGGGAGCTGTTTTTT. Protein: CASSSGLAGGLGGELFF.

This sequence joins TRBV7-2 and TRBJ1-2; 12 bases align to TRBD1. This CDR3 has 16 residues. From germline, CDR1 is SGHTA and CDR2 FQGNSA. J was trimmed by 4 bases and V by 5 bases; bases with no gene match: 8. CDR3 sequence reads: CASSLVGQGAIYGYTF. CDR3 in DNA: TGTGCCAGCAGCCTTGTGGGACAGGGGGCCATCTATGGCTACACCTTC.

The chain is built from TRBV7-9 and TRBJ2-3; 9 bases match TRBD1. From germline, CDR1 is SEHNR and CDR2 FQNEAQ (reference sequence). After removal of 6 bases from V and 0 bases from J, the junction contained 4 bases not matched to a gene. This CDR3 contains 15 residues. CDR3 residues: CASRQGAASTDTQYF. The CDR3 DNA follows: TGTGCCAGCAGACAGGGGGCGGCTAGCACAGATACGCAGTATTTT.

This rearrangement joins TRBV28 to TRBJ1-6, with TRBD1 matching 7 bases. V was clipped by 3 bases and J by 9 bases; unmatched bases: 8. This CDR3 comprises 15 residues. Germline values: CDR1 MDHEN, CDR2 SYDVKM. CDR3 bases: TGTGCCAGCAGTTTGGGAGGGGGCGCTGGTTCACCCCTCCACTTT. Translation: CASSLGGGAGSPLHF. The entire variable domain, with the rest obtained from reference TRBV28 and TRBJ1-6, is as follows: DVKVTQSSRYLVKRTGEKVFLECVQDMDHENMFWYRQDPGLGLRLIYFSYDVKMKEKGDIPEGYSVSREKKERFSLILESASTNQTSMYLCASSLGGGAGSPLHFGNGTRLTVT.

The V and J genes are TRBV6-2 or TRBV6-3 and TRBJ1-5; D unclear. Germline lookup yields CDR1 MNHEY and CDR2 SVGEGT. CDR3 length: 12 amino acids. Trimming removed 4 bases at V and 6 bases at J, with 7 bases between. Written as DNA, the CDR3 is TGTGCCAGCAGTTTGGGGTTTCAGCCCCAGCATTTT. It encodes CASSLGFQPQHF.

J is TRBJ2-2 and V is TRBV27, with a possible D match to TRBD2 (5 bases). Germline lookup yields CDR1 MNHEY and CDR2 SMNVEV (reference sequence). The CDR3 contains 15 residues. V was clipped by 3 bases and J by 5 bases, with 13 bases between them. The CDR3 reads CASSFRGGTTGELFF. CDR3 sequence (DNA): TGTGCCAGCAGTTTTCGGGGTGGAACGACCGGGGAGCTGTTTTTT.

The V gene is TRBV7-9, the J gene TRBJ2-2; 7 bases fit TRBD1. The CDR3 sequence is 15 residues long. Germline V lookup: CDR1 SEHNR, CDR2 FQNEAQ (reference sequence). J gave up 4 bases and V 1 base, and 3 bases lay outside the gene matches. In DNA, the CDR3 is TGTGCCAGCAGCTTAGATGGGACAGTCACCGGGGAGCTGTTTTTT. Translating it yields CASSLDGTVTGELFF.

On this clone itself: Other nucleotide sequences from this sample produce the same CDR3. The chain couples TRBV3-1 (or the pseudogene TRBV3-2) to TRBJ2-3; a possible D gene is TRBD1 (5 bases). Per germline, CDR1 LGHDT and CDR2 YNNKEL (reference sequence). Trimming left V 3 bases short and J 0 bases short, with 10 bases between. This CDR3 spans 15 amino acids. The CDR3 loop is CASSHRQPSTDTQYF. Here the CDR3 DNA reads TGTGCCAGCAGCCATAGACAGCCTAGCACAGATACGCAGTATTTT.

This clone appeared once. This chain connects TRBV9 to TRBJ1-2; perhaps TRBD1 as D (6 bases). This CDR3 contains 15 residues. Germline loops: CDR1 SGDLS, CDR2 YYNGEE. Trimming pared 3 bases from V and 4 bases from J, leaving 16 bases between. The CDR3 protein is CASSDGRTDSYGYTF. The DNA for the CDR3 is TGTGCCAGCAGCGATGGAAGGACAGACAGCTATGGCTACACCTTC. Full variable domain (rest looked up from reference TRBV9 and TRBJ1-2): DSGVTQTPKHLITATGQRVTLRCSPRSGDLSVYWYQQSLDQGLQFLIQYYNGEERAKGNILERFSAQQFPDLHSELNLSSLELGDSALYFCASSDGRTDSYGYTFGSGTRLTVV.

V usage is TRBV18 and J usage is TRBJ1-6, with TRBD1 matching over 9 bases. Germline CDR1 and CDR2: KGHSH and LQKENI. CDR3 length: 18 residues. V dropped 1 base and J dropped 6; count of bases not matched to a gene: 10. The CDR3 is CASSPQGQGRGGNSPLHF. CDR3 bases: TGTGCCAGCTCACCACAGGGACAGGGAAGAGGGGGTAATTCACCCCTCCACTTT.

The chain uses TRBV28 and TRBJ2-7, with 7 positions matching TRBD1. The CDR3 contains 14 residues. V was pared by 6 bases and J by 2 bases, with 7 bases of the junction left unmatched. Germline V gene lookup returns CDR1 MDHEN and CDR2 SYDVKM. The CDR3 protein is CASRGGQLTYEQYF. In DNA, the CDR3 is TGTGCCAGCAGAGGGGGACAGTTGACCTACGAGCAGTACTTC.

CDR3 nucleotide sequence: TGTGCCAGCAGTTGGCGATCCTACAGGGTCCAAGAGACCCAGTACTTC. The encoded protein is CASSWRSYRVQETQYF. V and J are TRBV28 and TRBJ2-5, with a weak D call TRBD1 (6 bases). This CDR3 spans 16 amino acids. Germline V gives CDR1 MDHEN, CDR2 SYDVKM. Deletions cut 4 bases from V and 1 base from J, with 16 bases between.

The chain links TRBV7-2 to TRBJ2-2; TRBD2 matches 7 bases. The ends lost 1 base at V and 0 bases at J; junction bases unmatched: 2. This CDR3 contains 16 residues. Per germline, CDR1 SGHTA and CDR2 FQGNSA. The CDR3 loop reads CASSLVAGANTGELFF. CDR3 DNA: TGTGCCAGCAGCTTAGTAGCGGGCGCGAACACCGGGGAGCTGTTTTTT.

This clone occurred once. The genes are TRBV4-1 and TRBJ2-7; D not certain. Germline V CDR1 and CDR2: MGHRA, YSYEKL. The V end was cut by 0 bases, the J end by 2 bases, with 8 bases between. This CDR3 is built from 14 residues. The CDR3 protein is CASSQEAGPYEQYF. The CDR3 nucleotides read TGCGCCAGCAGCCAAGAGGCAGGTCCCTACGAGCAGTACTTC.

This clone appeared a single time. The rearrangement uses TRBV7-2 and TRBJ2-1; 8 positions match TRBD1. Trimming removed 5 bases from V and 2 bases from J; junction bases left unmatched: 5. The CDR3 runs 15 residues. Germline V CDR1 and CDR2: SGHTA, FQGNSA. In nucleotides, the CDR3 is TGTGCCAGCAGCCCACAGGGGGGCCCCTACAATGAGCAGTTCTTC. This codes for CASSPQGGPYNEQFF.